These 6 T cell receptor beta chains were all obtained from the same sample, sequenced in a study of shared clonotypes between healthy human individuals. The data were produced by immunoSEQ multiplex PCR, yet TCRdb's version contains in-frame clones alone and is incomplete. The sample contains more than 2,000,000 clones, around 94% of which appear only once. Specimen: naive CD4+ T cells sorted from blood. Subset given: CD45RA+ positively selected. The receptors originated from a man between 18 and 29 years old in good health.

The rearrangement uses TRBV19 and TRBJ2-5; 7 positions agree with TRBD2. V lost 5 bases and J lost 5; bases outside the gene matches: 5. This CDR3 comprises 13 residues. Germline CDR1 and CDR2: LNHDA and SQIVND (reference sequence). CDR3 in DNA: TGTGCCAGTAGTGTCGGGGGGTTGGAGACCCAGTACTTC. Its protein product is CASSVGGLETQYF.

The genes are TRBV29-1 and TRBJ2-6; 7 nucleotides match TRBD2. Unmatched junction bases numbered 5, after V lost 3 bases and J lost 0 bases. The CDR3 totals 16 residues. Germline CDR1 is SQVTM and CDR2 is ANQGSEA. The CDR3 sequence: CSVDAAGVSGANVLTF. The CDR3 nucleotides read TGCAGCGTTGACGCCGCGGGGGTCTCTGGGGCCAACGTCCTGACTTTC. Together with reference TRBV29-1 and TRBJ2-6, the CDR3 gives the full variable domain: SAVISQKPSRDICQRGTSLTIQCQVDSQVTMMFWYRQQPGQSLTLIATANQGSEATYESGFVIDKFPISRPNLTFSTLTVSNMSPEDSSIYLCSVDAAGVSGANVLTFGAGSRLTVL.

The chain joins TRBV4-3 to TRBJ2-3; D remains unclear. There are 13 residues in the CDR3. Trimming shortened V by 2 bases and J by 4 bases, and 7 bases separated the two germline ends. CDR1 LGHNA and CDR2 YSLEER come from the germline V gene. The CDR3 loop reads CASSQQLADTQYF. The CDR3 nucleotides are TGCGCCAGCAGCCAACAATTGGCAGATACGCAGTATTTT.

V usage is TRBV4-3 and J usage is TRBJ2-2; D is possibly TRBD2 (6 bases). CDR1 and CDR2 (germline): LGHNA, YSLEER. Trimming shortened V by 3 bases and J by 7 bases, and 24 bases separated the two germline ends. The CDR3 is made up of 18 amino acids. CDR3 sequence reads: CASSHSGLLREGSGELFF. The CDR3 coding sequence is TGCGCCAGCAGCCATTCTGGGTTGTTGCGGGAAGGTAGCGGGGAGCTGTTTTTT.

CDR3 residues: CASSWGRDLQETQYF. CDR3 sequence (DNA): TGTGCCAGCAGCTGGGGCAGAGACCTTCAAGAGACCCAGTACTTC. J is TRBJ2-5 and V is TRBV5-5, with D possibly TRBD1 on 5 matching bases. This CDR3 has 15 residues. V gave up 3 bases and J gave up 2 bases, with 14 bases separating them. The germline V gene encodes CDR1 SGHKS and CDR2 YYEKEE (reference sequence).

This sequence joins TRBV4-3 and TRBJ2-3, with 11 bases fitting TRBD1. J gave up 1 base and V 2 bases, and 5 bases lay outside the gene matches. There are 17 residues in the CDR3. From germline, CDR1 is LGHNA and CDR2 YSLEER. CDR3 sequence: CASSQYTGQGGTDTQYF. The CDR3 nucleotides read TGCGCCAGCAGCCAATATACGGGACAGGGGGGCACAGATACGCAGTATTTT.